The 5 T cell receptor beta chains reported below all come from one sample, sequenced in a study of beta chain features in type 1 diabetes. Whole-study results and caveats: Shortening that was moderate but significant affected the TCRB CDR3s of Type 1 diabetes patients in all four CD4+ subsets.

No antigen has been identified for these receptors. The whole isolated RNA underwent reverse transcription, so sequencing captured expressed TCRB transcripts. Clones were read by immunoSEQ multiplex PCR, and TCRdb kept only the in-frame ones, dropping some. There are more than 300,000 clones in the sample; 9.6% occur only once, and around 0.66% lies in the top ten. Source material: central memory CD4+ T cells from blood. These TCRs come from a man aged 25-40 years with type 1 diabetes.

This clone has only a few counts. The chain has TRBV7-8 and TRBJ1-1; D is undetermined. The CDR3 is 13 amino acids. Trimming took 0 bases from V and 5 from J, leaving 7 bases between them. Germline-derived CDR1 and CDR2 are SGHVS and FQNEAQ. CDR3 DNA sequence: TGTGCCAGCAGCTTAGCGCAAGGGACTGAAGCTTTCTTT. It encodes CASSLAQGTEAFF.

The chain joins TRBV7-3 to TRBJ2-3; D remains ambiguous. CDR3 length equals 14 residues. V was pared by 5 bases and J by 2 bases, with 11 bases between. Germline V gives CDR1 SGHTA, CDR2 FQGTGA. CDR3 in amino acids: CASSRTSYTDTQYF. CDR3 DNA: TGTGCCAGCAGCCGAACGTCCTACACAGATACGCAGTATTTT.

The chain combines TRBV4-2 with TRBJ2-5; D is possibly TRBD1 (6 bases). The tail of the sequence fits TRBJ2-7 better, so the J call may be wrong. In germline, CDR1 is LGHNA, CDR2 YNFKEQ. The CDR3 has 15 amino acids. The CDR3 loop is CASSPTTGLGYEQYF. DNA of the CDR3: TGTGCCAGCAGCCCTACTACAGGGTTGGGCTACGAGCAGTACTTC.

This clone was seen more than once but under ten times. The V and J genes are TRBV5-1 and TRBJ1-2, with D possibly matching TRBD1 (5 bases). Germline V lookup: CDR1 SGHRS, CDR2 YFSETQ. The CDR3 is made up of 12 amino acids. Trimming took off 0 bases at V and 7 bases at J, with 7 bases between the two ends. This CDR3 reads CASSLEGIGYTF. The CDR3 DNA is TGCGCCAGCAGCTTGGAGGGGATTGGCTACACCTTC.

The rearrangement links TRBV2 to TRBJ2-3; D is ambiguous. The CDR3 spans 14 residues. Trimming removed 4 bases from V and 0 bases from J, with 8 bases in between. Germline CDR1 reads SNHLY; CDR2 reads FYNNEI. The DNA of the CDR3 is TGTGCCAGCAGTGTCTTGTCTAGCACAGATACGCAGTATTTT. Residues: CASSVLSSTDTQYF.